This T cell receptor beta chain was sequenced for a study of CD8+CD57+ T cells in acquired aplastic anemia. Study overall: Across the sorted CD4+ and CD8+ cells, DNA amounts averaged around 3.2 ug. Around 11 million reads, on average, were obtained for CD4+ cells from healthy donors.

It was genomic DNA that served as the template for profiling TCR beta VDJ and CDR3. TCRdb redid the calling of the reads with MiXCR, one entry per CDR3 protein. This table holds under 200,000 distinct CDR3 sequences, 60% to 70% found once. The germline CDR1 and CDR2 sequences are SGHTA and FQGTGA. The CDR3 contains 15 residues. Losses at the gene ends were 3 bases for V and 2 bases for J; bases not matched to a gene: 6. Sequences were obtained from sorted CD4+, CD8+, or CD8+CD57+ T cells (not recorded which) from PBMCs. The sequence was collected from a human donor in good health. The rearrangement joins TRBV7-3 to TRBJ2-7; 8 nucleotides match TRBD2. The CDR3 coding sequence is TGTGCCAGCAGCTTGCTCGGGGGGGCTACCTACGAGCAGTACTTC. This translates into CASSLLGGATYEQYF.